This T cell receptor (beta chain) originates from a study of blood T cells in healthy people across ages. Study-level points and caveats: Per million T cells, TCR beta diversity dropped about linearly as age rose.

Each sample gave at least 7 million isolated PBMCs. CDR3 length equals 11 residues. The germline gives CDR1 SGHRS, CDR2 YFSETQ. Trimming left V 3 bases short and J 10 bases short, with 8 bases between. In the case of this clonotype: Its specificity is unknown.

Using a J-beta primer mix together with a sample-barcoded 5' primer, a second PCR was run for roughly 6 to 11 cycles. The template-switch adaptor was a 5' adaptor with 12 random nucleotides. It tagged each cDNA molecule. TCRdb reprocessed the 5' RACE reads via MiXCR and lists one record per CDR3 protein. The repertoire holds around 1.7 million distinct CDR3 sequences, under 30% seen once, with more than 6% in the top ten. The sequence derives from a woman aged 25 to 39 in good health. V is TRBV5-1 and J is TRBJ2-1; D unclear. Sequencing was carried out using blood. The CDR3, as DNA: TGCGCCAGCAGCTCAACTTACGAGCAGTTCTTC. Amino acid sequence: CASSSTYEQFF.